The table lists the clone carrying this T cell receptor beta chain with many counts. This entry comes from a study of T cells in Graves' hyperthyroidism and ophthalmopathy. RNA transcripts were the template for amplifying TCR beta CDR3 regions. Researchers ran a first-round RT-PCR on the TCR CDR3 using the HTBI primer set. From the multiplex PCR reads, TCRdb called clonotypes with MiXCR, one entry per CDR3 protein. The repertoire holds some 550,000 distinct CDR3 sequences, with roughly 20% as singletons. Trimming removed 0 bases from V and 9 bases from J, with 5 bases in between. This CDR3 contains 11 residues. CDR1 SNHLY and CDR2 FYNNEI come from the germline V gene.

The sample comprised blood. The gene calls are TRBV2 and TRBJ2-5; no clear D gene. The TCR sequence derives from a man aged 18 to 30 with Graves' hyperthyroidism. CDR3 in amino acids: CASSEALPQYF. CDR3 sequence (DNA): TGTGCCAGCAGTGAAGCCCTTCCCCAGTACTTC. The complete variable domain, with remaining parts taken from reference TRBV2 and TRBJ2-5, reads EPEVTQTPSHQVTQMGQEVILRCVPISNHLYFYWYRQILGQKVEFLVSFYNNEISEKSEIFDDQFSVERPDGSNFTLKIRSTKLEDSAMYFCASSEALPQYFGPGTRLLVL.